This T cell receptor beta chain was sequenced during a study of blood T cell repertoires in COVID-19 (dated by TCRdb to the early 2020s). Study-level background: Samples covering the acute and convalescent phases of COVID-19 were provided by collaborators in the United States, Italy and Spain. The material from the prospective study consisted of cDNA or gDNA derived from T cells, B-cell-depleted T cells, or PBMCs. The dataset comprised deeply sampled blood TCRbeta repertoires from subjects exposed to, actively infected with, or recovered from COVID-19. The sample metadata nearly always contained a de-identified subject ID, COVID-19 status, age in years and sex. The samples were drawn from the first 160 participants of the ongoing ImmuneRACE study and from over 950 subjects provided by 6 global collaborators. Where available, HLA class I and class II types were taken from metadata supplied by the sample provider and were not determined by assay-based typing. The repertoires were released in a freely available public database meant as a resource for research on the immune response to SARS-CoV-2. Beyond this particular receptor, the publication reports: Clinical and demographic metadata were provided uncurated, with the amount varying by source and participant.

The immunoSEQ Assay, a bias-controlled multiplex PCR, was used to amplify TCRbeta CDR3 regions from genomic DNA. In the paper's pipeline: The number of nucleated cells in each sample was estimated by amplification of reference gene primers within the assay. To quantify the absolute abundance of each unique TCRbeta CDR3 rearrangement, sequence reads were collapsed and filtered. For each sample, productive Simpson clonality was calculated as the square root of Simpson's diversity index across productive rearrangements. As stored in TCRdb, this immuneACCESS dataset retains in-frame rearrangements with V and J assigned. A fraction of the clones does not appear; measured against another copy, unresolved V genes explain less than half of the discrepancy, and the remainder lacks a known reason. V and J calls and clone size are as listed in that table; D and trimming were resolved from the DNA. A total of some 260,000 clones appear in this sample, around 84% of them only once. Under 2% of the sample comes from the top ten.

Comments on this clone: The antigen it binds to is not known. Base-call qualities are not available, and no considerably larger clone is one nucleotide away.

Participants in the prospective study were enrolled through a virtual design, were aged about 18 to 100 years, and lived in 24 United States geographic areas. In the prospective study, participants were assigned to cohorts based on the clinical history participants reported in a screening survey and a study questionnaire. Recovered participants in ImmuneRACE Cohort 3 were defined by two consecutive negative NP/OP PCR tests, clearance by a healthcare professional, or resolution of symptoms. In the prospective study, whole blood, serum and a nasopharyngeal or oropharyngeal swab were collected from each participant by mobile phlebotomists. Over a 2-month period, participants in the prospective study had the option of providing additional blood draws and questionnaires. Prospective study blood samples were shipped either frozen or at room temperature before DNA extraction. For CDR1 and CDR2, the germline V gene (reference sequence) lists MNHEY and SMNVEV. The CDR3, cysteine through phenylalanine, is 16 amino acids long. Only the CDR3 DNA is retained, 48 bases long and in frame from the first base. Here V drops 8 bases and J drops 4 bases, and the junction holds 10 bases not matched to any gene.

Sequenced input: PBMCs or T cells enriched from blood (not recorded which). The chain uses TRBV27 and TRBJ2-1; 11 bases in the middle match TRBD1. This clonotype was obtained from a man aged 35 to 55 who had recovered from COVID-19. Here is the DNA: TGTGCCAGCGTGCCTGGGACAGGGGGAAGGTACAATGAGCAGTTCTTC. Its amino acids are CASVPGTGGRYNEQFF.